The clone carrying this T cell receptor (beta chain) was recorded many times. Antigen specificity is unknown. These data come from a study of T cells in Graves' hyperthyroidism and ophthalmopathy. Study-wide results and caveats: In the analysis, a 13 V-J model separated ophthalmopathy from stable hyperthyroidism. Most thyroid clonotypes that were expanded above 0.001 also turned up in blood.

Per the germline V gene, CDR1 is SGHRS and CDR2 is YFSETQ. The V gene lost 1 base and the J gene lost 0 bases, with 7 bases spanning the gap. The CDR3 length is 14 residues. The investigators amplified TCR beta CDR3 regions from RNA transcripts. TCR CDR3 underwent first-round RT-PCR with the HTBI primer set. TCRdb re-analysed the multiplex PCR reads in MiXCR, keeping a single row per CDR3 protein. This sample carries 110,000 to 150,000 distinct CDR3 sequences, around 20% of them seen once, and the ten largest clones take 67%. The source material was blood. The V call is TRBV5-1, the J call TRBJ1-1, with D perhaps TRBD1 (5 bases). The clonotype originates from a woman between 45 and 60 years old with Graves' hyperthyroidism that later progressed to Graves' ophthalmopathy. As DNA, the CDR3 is TGCGCCAGCAGCTTGACAGGCCTGAACACTGAAGCTTTCTTT. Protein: CASSLTGLNTEAFF.